This T cell receptor (beta chain) emerged from a study of vaccination and CD4 T cells after COVID-19. Study overall: The post-vaccine samples came a median 72 days after dose two (range 14 to 241). Researchers took samples from a few convalescent patients on day 14 and on days 161 to 241 after vaccination. Researchers treated cells with overlapping spike peptides taken from SARS-CoV-2, HCoV-NL63, HCoV-OC43 and HCoV-229E.

An Oncomine TCR Beta short-read assay was used to sequence the DNA from cultured CD4+ T cells. TCRdb reprocessed the PCR reads via MiXCR and lists one record per CDR3 protein. The sample records about 17,000 distinct CDR3 sequences, about 50% being singletons. Specified time point: late sampling 161 to 241 days after vaccination in three convalescent patients. Sample treatment: 10-day PBMC culture with coronavirus spike peptide pools or control peptides (ViraFEST assay). The CDR3 loop spans 13 amino acids. Trimming left V 2 bases short and J 6 bases short, with 8 bases between. The germline CDR1 and CDR2 sequences are MNHEY and SVGAGI. In the case of this clonotype: The antigen is undetermined.

The rearrangement joins TRBV6-5 to TRBJ2-4; D is ambiguous. This sequence originates from a human donor who had recovered from COVID-19. Sequenced material: CD4+ T cells from blood, cultured in vitro, taken about 7 months after SARS-CoV-2 vaccination. The CDR3 region has the DNA TGTGCCAGCAGTTACCTCCCGGGAAACATTCAGTACTTC. Amino acid sequence: CASSYLPGNIQYF.